The 12 T cell receptor beta chains presented below share a single source sample, sequenced in a study of cytomegalovirus exposure and HLA in healthy donors. The PCR made use of 60 Vbeta and 13 Jbeta primers. Sequencing used immunoSEQ multiplex PCR; TCRdb keeps in-frame clones, though not all of them. The table lists tens of thousands of clones, roughly 79% of them singletons. Source material: PBMCs. The source of these receptors is a male donor in good health and CMV-seronegative.

This chain uses TRBV7-2 with TRBJ1-3; D is perhaps TRBD1 (5 bases). CDR1 SGHTA and CDR2 FQGNSA come from the germline V gene. This CDR3 comprises 15 residues. The V end lost 5 bases, the J end lost 7 bases, and 18 bases lay between the germline ends. CDR3 residues: CASSGSSGKRNTIYF. CDR3 bases: TGTGCCAGCAGCGGTTCGTCAGGGAAGAGGAACACCATATATTTT.

The J gene is TRBJ2-1, the V gene TRBV4-3; 9 bases line up with TRBD1. The CDR3 sequence is 17 residues long. Trimming cost V 5 bases and J 3 bases; bases outside gene matches: 11. Germline lookup yields CDR1 LGHNA and CDR2 YSLEER. This chain's CDR3 is CASSNPRDRVDYNEQFF. The CDR3 DNA reads as TGCGCCAGCAGCAACCCCCGGGACAGGGTGGACTACAATGAGCAGTTCTTC.

The chain combines TRBV5-1 with TRBJ1-5; D is unresolved. V was cut by 0 bases and J by 4 bases, with 8 bases left in between. This CDR3 has 14 amino acids. Germline V lookup: CDR1 SGHRS, CDR2 YFSETQ. For the CDR3, the DNA is TGCGCCAGCAGCTTGGGGGAGGAGAATCAGCCCCAGCATTTT. It specifies CASSLGEENQPQHF.

This chain links TRBV5-1 with TRBJ1-6, with D tentatively TRBD1 (5 bases). The CDR3 length is 15 residues. Between the trimmed V and J ends, which lost 4 bases and 10 bases, there was a span of 18 bases. Germline-derived CDR1 and CDR2 are SGHRS and YFSETQ. This chain's CDR3 is CASSVDRPGVSPLHF. For the CDR3, the DNA is TGCGCCAGCAGCGTTGACAGACCTGGTGTCTCACCCCTCCACTTT.

The genes are TRBV29-1 and TRBJ2-2; TRBD2 agrees at 9 bases. The CDR3 runs to 13 residues. Germline V gene data show CDR1 as SQVTM and CDR2 as ANQGSEA. The CDR3, as DNA: TGCAGTGCGGGGGGGAGGAACACCGGGGAGCTGTTTTTT. Its translation is CSAGGRNTGELFF.

The V call is TRBV7-2, the J call TRBJ2-7, with 10 bases matching TRBD2. Germline V CDR1 and CDR2: SGHTA, FQGNSA. J lost 2 bases, V lost 0 bases, and 7 bases had no gene match. The CDR3 is 17 residues long. The CDR3 coding sequence is TGTGCCAGCAGCTTAGCGGCTAGCGGGAGAGCGACCTACGAGCAGTACTTC. This translates into CASSLAASGRATYEQYF.

The chain couples TRBV7-2 to TRBJ2-1, with 8 bases aligning to TRBD2. The CDR3 contains 15 residues. V lost 2 bases, J lost 4 bases, and 4 bases stayed unmatched. CDR1 SGHTA and CDR2 FQGNSA come from the germline V gene. In DNA form, the CDR3 reads TGTGCCAGCAGCTTACTAGCGGGCCATTACAATGAGCAGTTCTTC. Translated: CASSLLAGHYNEQFF. Together with reference TRBV7-2 and TRBJ2-1, the CDR3 gives the full variable domain: GAGVSQSPSNKVTEKGKDVELRCDPISGHTALYWYRQSLGQGLEFLIYFQGNSAPDKSGLPSDRFSAERTGGSVSTLTIQRTQQEDSAVYLCASSLLAGHYNEQFFGPGTRLTVL.

The rearrangement joins TRBV19 to TRBJ2-7, with 10 bases lining up with TRBD2. This CDR3 has 14 residues. Germline values: CDR1 LNHDA, CDR2 SQIVND (reference sequence). The ends lost 5 bases at V and 2 bases at J; junction bases unmatched: 3. The CDR3 nucleotides are TGTGCCAGTAGTGTTACTAGCGGGACCTACGAGCAGTACTTC. Protein: CASSVTSGTYEQYF.

The CDR3 bases are TGTGCCAGCAGCTCATCCCCGGGACACGGCACAGATACGCAGTATTTT. Amino acids: CASSSSPGHGTDTQYF. The chain recombines TRBV5-4 with TRBJ2-3; D may be TRBD1 (6 bases). CDR1 is SGHNT and CDR2 is YYREEE in the germline V gene (reference sequence). The V end was cut by 3 bases, the J end by 1 base, with 15 bases between. CDR3 length equals 16 residues. Filled out from reference TRBV5-4 and TRBJ2-3, the complete variable domain reads ETGVTQSPTHLIKTRGQQVTLRCSSQSGHNTVSWYQQALGQGPQFIFQYYREEENGRGNFPPRFSGLQFPNYSSELNVNALELDDSALYLCASSSSPGHGTDTQYFGPGTRLTVL.

The rearrangement links TRBV5-1 to TRBJ1-2; 12 bases fit TRBD1. The CDR3 is 15 amino acids. After removal of 0 bases from V and 6 bases from J, the junction contained 3 bases not matched to a gene. Germline V gene lookup returns CDR1 SGHRS and CDR2 YFSETQ. CDR3 DNA sequence: TGCGCCAGCAGCTTGGAGGGACAGGGGGCGGATGGCTACACCTTC. Protein: CASSLEGQGADGYTF. The variable domain in full, with the rest retrieved from reference TRBV5-1 and TRBJ1-2, is KAGVTQTPRYLIKTRGQQVTLSCSPISGHRSVSWYQQTPGQGLQFLFEYFSETQRNKGNFPGRFSGRQFSNSRSEMNVSTLELGDSALYLCASSLEGQGADGYTFGSGTRLTVV.

The J gene is TRBJ1-1, the V gene TRBV27; a possible D gene is TRBD1 (5 bases). The CDR3 extends over 12 amino acids. V lost 5 bases and J 10 bases, leaving 14 bases between the germline ends. Germline-derived CDR1 and CDR2 are MNHEY and SMNVEV (reference sequence). CDR3 residues: CASSRAGHRAFF. CDR3 sequence (DNA): TGTGCCAGCAGTCGGGCAGGGCATAGAGCTTTCTTT.

The rearrangement joins TRBV7-3 to TRBJ1-6, with a possible D match to TRBD1 (5 bases). Germline loops: CDR1 SGHTA, CDR2 FQGTGA. The CDR3 loop spans 13 amino acids. The V end was cut by 1 base, the J end by 7 bases, with 5 bases between. Here the CDR3 DNA reads TGTGCCAGCAGCTTAAAGGGGAATTCACCCCTCCACTTT. Its protein product is CASSLKGNSPLHF. Filled out from reference TRBV7-3 and TRBJ1-6, the complete variable domain reads GAGVSQTPSNKVTEKGKYVELRCDPISGHTALYWYRQSLGQGPEFLIYFQGTGAADDSGLPNDRFFAVRPEGSVSTLKIQRTERGDSAVYLCASSLKGNSPLHFGNGTRLTVT.